The 18 T cell receptor beta chains below all came from one sample that was sequenced in a study of blood T cell repertoires in COVID-19. The data were produced by immunoSEQ multiplex PCR, yet TCRdb's version contains in-frame clones alone and is incomplete. The sample carries approximately 190,000 clones, nearly 85% recorded once. Sequencing input: peripheral blood. The receptors were gathered from a woman aged 25 to 39 with acute or convalescent COVID-19.

This rearrangement joins TRBV4-3 to TRBJ2-2; TRBD1 might be the D (5 bases). The V gene's germline CDR1 is LGHNA and CDR2 YSLEER. V was clipped by 0 bases and J by 4 bases, with 12 bases between them. The CDR3 covers 16 residues. CDR3 protein: CASSQEAGKPTGELFF. CDR3 coding DNA: TGCGCCAGCAGCCAAGAGGCAGGGAAACCCACCGGGGAGCTGTTTTTT.

The V call is TRBV18, the J call TRBJ1-1, with 7 bases fitting TRBD1. This CDR3 contains 15 residues. Germline-derived CDR1 and CDR2 are KGHSH and LQKENI. The V and J ends lost 3 bases and 6 bases, in that order; junction bases with no gene match: 10. CDR3 coding DNA: TGTGCCAGCTCACCCCCAGAGGGGGCAGGTGCTGAAGCTTTCTTT. This gives the protein CASSPPEGAGAEAFF.

The chain couples TRBV6-4 to TRBJ2-1; possibly TRBD2 for D (6 bases). Germline V CDR1 and CDR2: MRHNA, SNTAGT. V dropped 6 bases and J dropped 4 bases, with 10 bases sitting between them. The CDR3 has 13 amino acids. CDR3 in DNA: TGTGCCAGCAGCCGGGAGAATTACAATGAGCAGTTCTTC. It encodes CASSRENYNEQFF.

This chain connects TRBV10-1 to TRBJ1-6, with D possibly TRBD1 on 6 matching bases. Trimming removed 6 bases at V and 8 bases at J, with 11 bases between. CDR3 length: 13 residues. Germline lookup yields CDR1 WNHNN and CDR2 SYGVQD (reference sequence). CDR3 loop: CASRAGEDSPLHF. The DNA of the CDR3 is TGCGCCAGCAGGGCAGGGGAAGATTCACCCCTCCACTTT.

This clone was seen just once. This CDR3 reads CASSPQTGPSQETQYF. Written as DNA, the CDR3 is TGTGCCAGCAGCCCCCAGACAGGCCCCTCGCAAGAGACCCAGTACTTC. The rearrangement uses TRBV7-9 and TRBJ2-5; tentative D call: TRBD1 (6 bases). The CDR3 is made up of 16 amino acids. Germline CDR1 SEHNR, CDR2 FQNEAQ (reference sequence). Deletions cut 5 bases from V and 2 bases from J, with 18 bases between. The complete variable domain, with remaining parts taken from reference TRBV7-9 and TRBJ2-5, reads DTGVSQNPRHKITKRGQNVTFRCDPISEHNRLYWYRQTLGQGPEFLTYFQNEAQLEKSRLLSDRFSAERPKGSFSTLEIQRTEQGDSAMYLCASSPQTGPSQETQYFGPGTRLLVL.

This chain connects TRBV24-1 to TRBJ1-6; 7 nucleotides agree with TRBD1. V was pared by 10 bases and J by 6 bases, with 8 bases of the junction left unmatched. CDR1 and CDR2 (germline): KGHDR, SFDVKD. This CDR3 is 14 amino acids long. As DNA, the CDR3 is TGTGCCACTCAACAGGGGCAGGGTAATTCACCCCTCCACTTT. Protein product: CATQQGQGNSPLHF.

V gene TRBV14 combines with J gene TRBJ1-6, with D perhaps TRBD1 (6 bases). CDR1 is SGHDN and CDR2 is FVKESK in the germline V gene. The CDR3 totals 15 residues. V was shortened by 4 bases and J by 7 bases, with 14 bases between the two germline ends. The CDR3 DNA reads as TGTGCCAGCAGCCGTATCACAGGGTGGAATTCACCCCTCCACTTT. As protein: CASSRITGWNSPLHF.

This clone was counted between two and nine times. The chain combines TRBV11-2 with TRBJ1-1, with TRBD1 matching 9 bases. This CDR3 spans 19 amino acids. Trimming cost V 4 bases and J 3 bases; bases outside gene matches: 18. CDR1 SGHAT and CDR2 FQNNGV come from the germline V gene. In DNA form, the CDR3 reads TGTGCCAGCAGCTCCCGACAGGGGGGGGAATATTCGGCGGACACTGAAGCTTTCTTT. It codes for CASSSRQGGEYSADTEAFF.

The J gene is TRBJ1-1, the V gene TRBV30; weak D call: TRBD1 (6 bases). The CDR3 extends over 14 amino acids. Germline V CDR1 and CDR2: GTSNPN, SVGIG (reference sequence). Trimming took 3 bases from V and 5 from J, leaving 16 bases between them. Here the CDR3 reads CAWRTGPGVTEAFF. DNA of the CDR3: TGTGCCTGGAGGACGGGCCCAGGGGTGACTGAAGCTTTCTTT.

V and J are TRBV5-4 and TRBJ2-1; tentative D call: TRBD1 (6 bases). V was cut by 4 bases and J by 7 bases, with 12 bases left in between. Germline V gene lookup returns CDR1 SGHNT and CDR2 YYREEE (reference sequence). The CDR3 sequence is 13 residues long. CDR3 nucleotides: TGTGCCAGCAGCCCCCGGGACACTAATGAGCAGTTCTTC. Protein product: CASSPRDTNEQFF.

This chain uses TRBV27 with TRBJ1-5; possibly TRBD1 for D (6 bases). CDR1 is MNHEY, CDR2 SMNVEV, per germline (reference sequence). This CDR3 is built from 16 residues. V lost 6 bases to trimming and J lost 4 bases, with 19 bases between them. The CDR3 loop is CASRPQGSRANQPQHF. DNA for the CDR3: TGTGCCAGCAGACCACAGGGTTCAAGGGCTAATCAGCCCCAGCATTTT.

The chain carries TRBV7-9 and TRBJ1-2, with a tentative D call TRBD1 (5 bases). Trimming cost V 7 bases and J 0 bases, with 9 bases left between them. Germline CDR1 SEHNR, CDR2 FQNEAQ (reference sequence). The CDR3 has 13 residues. The DNA for the CDR3 is TGTGCCAGCACGGGGCCAGCTAACTATGGCTACACCTTC. Protein product: CASTGPANYGYTF.

The rearrangement uses TRBV15 and TRBJ1-4, with D unresolved. Germline V gives CDR1 LNHNV, CDR2 YYDKDF (reference sequence). CDR3 length: 12 amino acids. V lost 3 bases, J lost 4 bases, and 3 bases lay in between. As DNA, the CDR3 is TGTGCCACCAGCAGCCTTAATGAAAAACTGTTTTTT. The encoded protein is CATSSLNEKLFF.

The chain carries TRBV7-3 and TRBJ1-2, with D possibly being TRBD1 (5 bases). Germline CDR1 is SGHTA and CDR2 is FQGTGA. The CDR3 covers 13 residues. Deletions cut 5 bases from V and 2 bases from J, with 9 bases between. The CDR3 sequence is CASSRTGNYGYTF. In DNA, the CDR3 is TGTGCCAGCAGCCGAACAGGCAACTATGGCTACACCTTC.

CDR3 DNA sequence: TGTGCCAGCAGTTCTCCTATACTAGATTTCGGGGAGACCCAGTACTTC. Translated: CASSSPILDFGETQYF. The J gene is TRBJ2-5, the V gene TRBV6-2 or TRBV6-3, with a tentative D call TRBD2 (5 bases). V was pared by 4 bases and J by 5 bases, with 20 bases between. The CDR3 is 16 amino acids. CDR1 is MNHEY and CDR2 is SVGEGT in the germline V gene.

The rearrangement links TRBV9 to TRBJ2-7; TRBD1 agrees at 10 bases. The CDR3 covers 15 residues. Germline values: CDR1 SGDLS, CDR2 YYNGEE. V was pared by 4 bases and J by 5 bases, with 9 bases of the junction left unmatched. The CDR3 loop reads CASSPPGQGGNEQYF. The CDR3 nucleotides read TGTGCCAGCAGCCCCCCCGGACAGGGGGGAAACGAGCAGTACTTC.

This sequence joins TRBV19 and TRBJ2-2; maybe TRBD1 (6 bases). The germline CDR1 and CDR2 sequences are LNHDA and SQIVND (reference sequence). Trimming removed 8 bases at V and 4 bases at J, with 17 bases between. This CDR3 comprises 15 residues. The CDR3 DNA reads as TGTGCCAGTGGGGGCCAGGACTTAATCACCGGGGAGCTGTTTTTT. Its translation is CASGGQDLITGELFF.

V usage is TRBV11-2 and J usage is TRBJ2-7; 10 bases align to TRBD2. From germline, CDR1 is SGHAT and CDR2 FQNNGV. The CDR3 has 15 amino acids. V lost 5 bases, J lost 5 bases, and 9 bases stayed unmatched. Written as DNA, the CDR3 is TGTGCCAGCAGCCAGGACGCTAGCGGGAGCGACGAGCAGTACTTC. Encoded protein: CASSQDASGSDEQYF.